This record concerns one T cell receptor (beta chain) sequence. What it recognizes is unknown. Per the germline V gene, CDR1 is SQVTM and CDR2 is ANQGSEA. The CDR3 runs 13 residues. V dropped 7 bases and J dropped 6; count of bases not matched to a gene: 9. Making use of molecular barcodes, quantitative 5'-RACE generated TCR beta libraries. TCRdb passed the 5' RACE reads through MiXCR, listing each CDR3 protein once. Seen here are almost 250,000 distinct CDR3 sequences, 32% observed once, and the top ten hold around 4%. This sample was included in a study of CD8 T cells in ankylosing spondylitis. General study findings and limits: A TCR beta motif made of roughly eight highly homologous variants seemed typical of ankylosing spondylitis blood. Earlier studies detected some motif variants in reactive arthritis synovial fluid and blood. Reportedly, disease-linked clones are significantly enriched in ankylosing spondylitis patients' matched synovial fluid.

This sequence was found in a male donor with ankylosing spondylitis or in good health (not recorded which). The sequenced material came from blood, either unsorted or a sorted T cell fraction (not recorded which). The genes are TRBV29-1 and TRBJ2-1; 7 bases map to TRBD1. In DNA form, the CDR3 reads TGCAGCGGGGGGAACAGGGGTTCCAATGAGCAGTTCTTC. Translation: CSGGNRGSNEQFF.